This TCR beta chain derives from a study of blood T cells in healthy people across ages. Peripheral blood samples of roughly 9.9 milliliters were drawn from each donor. The second PCR ran roughly 6 to 12 cycles with a sample-barcoded 5' primer and J-beta primers. From the 5' RACE reads, TCRdb called clonotypes with MiXCR, one entry per CDR3 protein. The data contain 1,100,000 or so distinct CDR3 sequences, 45% of them singletons. The TCR comes from a woman aged 55 to 70 in good health. Input material: blood.

CDR3 sequence: CASSPGLAAFGGELFF. The DNA for the CDR3 is TGTGCCAGCAGCCCCGGACTAGCGGCCTTCGGCGGGGAGCTGTTTTTT. V and J are TRBV11-2 and TRBJ2-2, with 10 bases that match TRBD2. With 5 bases clipped from V and 7 bases from J, the junction kept 10 bases outside the gene matches. Germline V lookup: CDR1 SGHAT, CDR2 FQNNGV. The CDR3 loop spans 16 amino acids. Filled out from reference TRBV11-2 and TRBJ2-2, the complete variable domain reads EAGVAQSPRYKIIEKRQSVAFWCNPISGHATLYWYQQILGQGPKLLIQFQNNGVVDDSQLPKDRFSAERLKGVDSTLKIQPAKLEDSAVYLCASSPGLAAFGGELFFGEGSRLTVL.